This T cell receptor (beta chain) was recovered during a study of cytomegalovirus exposure and HLA in healthy donors. Whole-study context: There were roughly 80 million unique TCRs (from HLA-typed donors) in an early data release.

V was trimmed by 0 bases and J by 0 bases, leaving 17 bases between them. The CDR3 has 18 residues. Germline V gene sequence: CDR1 SGHDN, CDR2 FVKESK. PCR involved 60 Vbeta and 13 Jbeta primers. TCRdb's table, derived via immunoSEQ multiplex PCR, lists solely in-frame clones and lacks some. The sample has 150,000 to 200,000 clones; 70% to 80% are singletons. Broader study findings: As was reported, the HLA-A and HLA-B alleles of most subjects were accurately predicted from TCR beta sequences. Some segments of the V type, notably TRBV6-2 and TRBV6-3, were excluded as indistinguishable. Equally common other TCR beta chains were less clonally expanded than HLA-associated ones, a later analysis found.

A remark on this clone: The antigen remains unidentified.

The sequenced sample was PBMCs. The TCR originated in a man between 18 and 35 years old in good health and CMV-seropositive. V usage is TRBV14 and J usage is TRBJ1-1, with a tentative D call TRBD1 (6 bases). As DNA, the CDR3 is TGTGCCAGCAGCCAAGATAGGGGGGGGAGGGGGATGAACACTGAAGCTTTCTTT. It is translated as CASSQDRGGRGMNTEAFF.